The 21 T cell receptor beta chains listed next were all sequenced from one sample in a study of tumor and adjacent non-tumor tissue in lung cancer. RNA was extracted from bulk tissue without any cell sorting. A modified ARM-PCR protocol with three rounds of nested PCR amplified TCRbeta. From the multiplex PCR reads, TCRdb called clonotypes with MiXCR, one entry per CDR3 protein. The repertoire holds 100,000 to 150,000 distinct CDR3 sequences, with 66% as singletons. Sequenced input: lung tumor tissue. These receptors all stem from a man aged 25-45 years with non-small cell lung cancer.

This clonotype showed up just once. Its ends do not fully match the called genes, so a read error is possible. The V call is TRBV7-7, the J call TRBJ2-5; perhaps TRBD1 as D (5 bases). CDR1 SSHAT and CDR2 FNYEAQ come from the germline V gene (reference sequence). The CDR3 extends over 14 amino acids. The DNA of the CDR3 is TGTGCTAGCAGCTTAGGTCAGGGTTTAGAGACCCAGTACTTC. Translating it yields CASSLGQGLETQYF.

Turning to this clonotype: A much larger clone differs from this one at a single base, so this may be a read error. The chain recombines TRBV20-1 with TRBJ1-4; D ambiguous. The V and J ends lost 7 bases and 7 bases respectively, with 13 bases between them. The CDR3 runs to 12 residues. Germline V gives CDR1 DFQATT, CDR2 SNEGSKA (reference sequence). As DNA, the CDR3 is TGCAGTGTTACTTATCGGGCTGAAAAACTGTTTTTT. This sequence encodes CSVTYRAEKLFF.

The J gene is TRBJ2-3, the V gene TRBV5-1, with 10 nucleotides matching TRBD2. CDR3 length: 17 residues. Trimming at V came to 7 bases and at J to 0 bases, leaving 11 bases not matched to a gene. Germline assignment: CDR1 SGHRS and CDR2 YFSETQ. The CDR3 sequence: CASGGYLAGVSTDTQYF. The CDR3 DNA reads TGCGCCAGCGGCGGCTACCTAGCGGGGGTGAGCACAGATACGCAGTATTTT.

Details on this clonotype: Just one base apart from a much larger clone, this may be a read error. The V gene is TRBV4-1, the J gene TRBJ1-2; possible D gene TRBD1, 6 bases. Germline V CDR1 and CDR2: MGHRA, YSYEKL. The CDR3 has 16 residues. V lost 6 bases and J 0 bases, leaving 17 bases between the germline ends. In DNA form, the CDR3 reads TGCGCCAGCAGGCAAATTGGGACACCTACTAACTATGGCTACACCTTC. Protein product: CASRQIGTPTNYGYTF.

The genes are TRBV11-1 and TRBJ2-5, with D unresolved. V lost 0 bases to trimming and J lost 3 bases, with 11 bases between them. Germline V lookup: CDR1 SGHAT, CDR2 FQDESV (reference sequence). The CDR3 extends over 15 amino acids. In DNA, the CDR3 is TGTGCCAGCAGCTTAGCGATAGATAGAAAAGAGACCCAGTACTTC. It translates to CASSLAIDRKETQYF.

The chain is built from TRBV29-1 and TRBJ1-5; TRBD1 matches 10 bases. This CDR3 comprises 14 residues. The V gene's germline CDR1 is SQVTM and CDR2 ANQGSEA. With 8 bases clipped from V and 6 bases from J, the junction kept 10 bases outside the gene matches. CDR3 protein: CSNAGQGLSQPQHF. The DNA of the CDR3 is TGCAGCAACGCGGGACAGGGGCTTAGTCAGCCCCAGCATTTT.

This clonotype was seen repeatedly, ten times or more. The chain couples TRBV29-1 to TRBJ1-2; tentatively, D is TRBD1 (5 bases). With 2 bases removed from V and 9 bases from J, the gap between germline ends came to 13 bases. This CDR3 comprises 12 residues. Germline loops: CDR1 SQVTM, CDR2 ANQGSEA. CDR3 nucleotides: TGCAGCGTTGAATTGCAGGGCGAAAGCTACACCTTC. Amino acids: CSVELQGESYTF.

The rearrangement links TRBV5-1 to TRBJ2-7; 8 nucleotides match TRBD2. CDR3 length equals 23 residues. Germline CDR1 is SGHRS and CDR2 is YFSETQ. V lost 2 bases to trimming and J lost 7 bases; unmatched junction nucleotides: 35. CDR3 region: CASSFNPSRLKGLVGVRAREQYF. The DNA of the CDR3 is TGCGCCAGCAGCTTCAATCCCAGTCGACTAAAGGGACTAGTGGGAGTCAGGGCTCGGGAGCAGTACTTC.

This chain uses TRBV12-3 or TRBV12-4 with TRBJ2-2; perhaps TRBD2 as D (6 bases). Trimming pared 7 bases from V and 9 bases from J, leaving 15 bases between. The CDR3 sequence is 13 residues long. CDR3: CASKRETFRELFF. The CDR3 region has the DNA TGTGCCAGCAAACGGGAGACCTTTAGGGAGCTGTTTTTT.

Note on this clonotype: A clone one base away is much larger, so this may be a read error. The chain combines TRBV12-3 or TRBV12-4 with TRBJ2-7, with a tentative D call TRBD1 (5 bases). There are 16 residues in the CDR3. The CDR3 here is CTSSRQGASHLSEQYF. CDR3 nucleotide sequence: TGTACCAGCAGTCGGCAAGGGGCCAGTCATCTCTCCGAGCAGTACTTC.

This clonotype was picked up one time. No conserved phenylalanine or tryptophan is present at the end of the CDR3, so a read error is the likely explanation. CDR3 coding DNA: TGTGCCAGCAGCCTCGGGACCAACACTAAAGCTTTCCTT. This gives the protein CASSLGTNTKAFL. V is TRBV11-2 and J is TRBJ1-1, with D maybe TRBD1 (5 bases). This CDR3 comprises 13 residues. CDR1 is SGHAT and CDR2 is FQNNGV in the germline V gene.

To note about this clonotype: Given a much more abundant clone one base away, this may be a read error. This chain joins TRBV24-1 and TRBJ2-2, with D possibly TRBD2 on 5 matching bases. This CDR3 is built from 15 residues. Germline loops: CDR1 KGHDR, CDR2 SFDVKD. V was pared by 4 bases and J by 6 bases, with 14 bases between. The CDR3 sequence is CATSDPNGIAGELFF. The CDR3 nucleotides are TGTGCCACCAGTGACCCCAACGGGATCGCCGGGGAGCTGTTTTTT.

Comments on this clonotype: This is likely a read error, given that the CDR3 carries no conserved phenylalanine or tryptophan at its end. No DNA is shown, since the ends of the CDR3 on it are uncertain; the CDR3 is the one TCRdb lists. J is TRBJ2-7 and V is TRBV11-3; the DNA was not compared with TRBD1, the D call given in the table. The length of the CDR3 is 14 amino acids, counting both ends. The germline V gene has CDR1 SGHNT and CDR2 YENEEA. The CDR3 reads CASSLGGQAYEQYL.

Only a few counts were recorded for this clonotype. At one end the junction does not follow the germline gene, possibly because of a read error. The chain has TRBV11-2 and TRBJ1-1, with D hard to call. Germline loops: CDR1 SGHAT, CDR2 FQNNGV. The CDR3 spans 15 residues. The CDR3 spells CASSLARIPNTEAFF. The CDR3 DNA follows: TGTGCTAGCAGCTTAGCAAGGATCCCGAACACTGAAGCTTTCTTT.

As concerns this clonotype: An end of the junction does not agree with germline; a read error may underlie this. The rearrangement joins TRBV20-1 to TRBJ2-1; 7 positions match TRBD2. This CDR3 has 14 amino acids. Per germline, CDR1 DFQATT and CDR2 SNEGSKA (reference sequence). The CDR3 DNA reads TGCAATGCTAGACAAACGGGAGGCTTTAATGAGCAGTTCTTC. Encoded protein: CNARQTGGFNEQFF.

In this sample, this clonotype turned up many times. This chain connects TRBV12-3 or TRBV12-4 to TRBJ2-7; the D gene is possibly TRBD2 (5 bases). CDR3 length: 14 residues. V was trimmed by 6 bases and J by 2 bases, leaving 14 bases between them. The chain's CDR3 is CASRKDWAAYEQYF. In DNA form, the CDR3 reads TGTGCCAGCAGGAAGGACTGGGCGGCCTACGAGCAGTACTTC.

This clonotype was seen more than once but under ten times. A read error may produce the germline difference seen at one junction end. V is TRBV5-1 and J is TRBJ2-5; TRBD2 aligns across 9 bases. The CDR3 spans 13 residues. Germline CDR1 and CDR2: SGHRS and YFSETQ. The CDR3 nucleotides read TGTGCCAGCAGCTTACTAGCGGGAGAGACCCAGTACTTC. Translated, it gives CASSLLAGETQYF.

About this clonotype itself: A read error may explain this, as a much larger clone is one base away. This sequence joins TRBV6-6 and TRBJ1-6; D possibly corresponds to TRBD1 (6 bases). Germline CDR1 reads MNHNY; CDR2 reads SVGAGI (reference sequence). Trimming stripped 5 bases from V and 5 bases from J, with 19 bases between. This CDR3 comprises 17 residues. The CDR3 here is CASSISGRGGDNSPLHF. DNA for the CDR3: TGTGCCAGCAGTATCAGTGGCAGGGGCGGTGATAATTCACCCCTCCACTTT.

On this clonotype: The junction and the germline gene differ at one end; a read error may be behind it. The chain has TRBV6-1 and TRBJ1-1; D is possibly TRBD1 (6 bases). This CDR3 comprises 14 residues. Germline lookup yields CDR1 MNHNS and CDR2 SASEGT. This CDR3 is CARTVDRSHTEAFF. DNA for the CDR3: TGTGCCAGGACAGTCGACAGGTCGCACACTGAAGCCTTCTTT.

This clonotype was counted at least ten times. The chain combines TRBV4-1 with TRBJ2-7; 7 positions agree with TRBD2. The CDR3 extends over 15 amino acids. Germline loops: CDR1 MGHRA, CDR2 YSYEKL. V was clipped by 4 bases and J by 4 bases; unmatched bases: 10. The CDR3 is CASSPIGLAEYEQYF. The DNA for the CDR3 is TGCGCCAGCAGCCCAATTGGGCTAGCGGAGTACGAGCAGTACTTC.

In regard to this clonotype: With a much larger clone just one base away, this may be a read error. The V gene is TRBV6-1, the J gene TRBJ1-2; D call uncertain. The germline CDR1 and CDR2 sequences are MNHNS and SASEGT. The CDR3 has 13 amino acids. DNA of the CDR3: TGTACCAGCAGTGAAGAATCTGGCTATGGCTACACCTTC. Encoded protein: CTSSEESGYGYTF.